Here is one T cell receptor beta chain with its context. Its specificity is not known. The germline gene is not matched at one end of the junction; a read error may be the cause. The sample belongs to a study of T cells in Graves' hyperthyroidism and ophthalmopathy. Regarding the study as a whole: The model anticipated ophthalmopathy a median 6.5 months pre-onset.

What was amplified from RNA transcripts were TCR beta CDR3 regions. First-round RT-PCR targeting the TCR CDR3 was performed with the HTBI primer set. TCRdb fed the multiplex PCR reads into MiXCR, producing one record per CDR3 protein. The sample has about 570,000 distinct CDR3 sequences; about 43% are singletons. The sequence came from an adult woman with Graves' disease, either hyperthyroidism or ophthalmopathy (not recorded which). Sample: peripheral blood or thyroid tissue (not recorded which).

Here the CDR3 DNA reads TGTGTCAGCAGTTTCCCGGGGACGCCCCAGCATTTT. Protein product: CVSSFPGTPQHF. The chain couples TRBV7-8 to TRBJ1-5; D might be TRBD1 (5 bases). The germline gives CDR1 SGHVS, CDR2 FQNEAQ. The CDR3 totals 12 residues.